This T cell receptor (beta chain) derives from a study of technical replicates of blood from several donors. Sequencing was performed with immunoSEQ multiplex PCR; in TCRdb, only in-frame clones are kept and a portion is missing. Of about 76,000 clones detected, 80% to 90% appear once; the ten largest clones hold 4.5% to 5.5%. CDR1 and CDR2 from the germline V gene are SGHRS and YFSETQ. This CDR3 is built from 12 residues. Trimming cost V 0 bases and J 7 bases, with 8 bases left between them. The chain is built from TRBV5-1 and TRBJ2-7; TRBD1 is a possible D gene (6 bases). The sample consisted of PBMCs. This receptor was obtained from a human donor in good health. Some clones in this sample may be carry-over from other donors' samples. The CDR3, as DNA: TGCGCCAGCAGCTTGGCGACAGGTGAGCAGTACTTC. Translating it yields CASSLATGEQYF.